The entry that follows covers one T cell receptor (beta chain) sequence. What this receptor recognizes is not known. Base qualities are not at hand, and no much larger clone is one base apart. The CDR3 numbers 16 residues from cysteine through phenylalanine. The entry retains the CDR3 DNA only, 48 bases that are in frame from base 1. Relative to germline, V is 6 bases shorter and J is 2 bases shorter, with 19 bases between their ends. The germline V gene supplies CDR1 MNHEY and CDR2 SVGAGI. TCRbeta CDR3 regions were amplified from genomic DNA by means of the immunoSEQ Assay, a bias-controlled multiplex PCR. Turning to the authors' computational methods: Nucleated cell counts per sample were estimated from amplification of reference gene primers within the assay. To quantify the absolute abundance of each unique TCRbeta CDR3 rearrangement, sequence reads were collapsed and filtered. For each sample, productive Simpson clonality was calculated as the square root of Simpson's diversity index over productive rearrangements. Imported from immuneACCESS, the table was reduced by TCRdb to in-frame sequences with V and J called. These copies leave out some clones; in studies compared against another copy, an unresolved V gene accounts for under half, and the cause of the remainder is not known. V and J calls and clone size are copied from that table; D and trimming were computed from the DNA. Counted in this sample were some 150,000 clones; roughly four fifths of them appeared once. The top ten constitute 5.5% to 7% of the sample.

The collaborating institutions used their own protocols to collect whole blood in K2EDTA tubes. For TCRbeta analysis, collaborators shipped samples in one of three forms: frozen whole blood, isolated PBMCs, or DNA extracted from either of those sample types. The sample belongs to a study of blood T cell repertoires in COVID-19 (dated by TCRdb to about 2020). Some background on the complete study: Samples from collaborators originated in the United States, Italy and Spain and spanned both the acute and convalescent phases of COVID-19. The prospective study material was composed of cDNA or gDNA derived from T cells, B-cell-depleted T cells, or PBMCs. The dataset comprised deeply sampled blood TCRbeta repertoires from subjects exposed to, actively infected with, or recovered from COVID-19. The samples were drawn from the first 160 participants of the ongoing ImmuneRACE study and from 950 to 1,500 subjects provided by 6 global collaborators. Where available, HLA class I and class II types were obtained from metadata supplied by the sample provider rather than from assay-based typing. A de-identified subject ID, COVID-19 status, age in years and sex were almost always included in the sample metadata. A freely available public database, intended as a resource for researchers studying the immune response to SARS-CoV-2, is where the repertoires were released.

Study-level results and caveats: The amount of clinical and demographic metadata varied by source and participant and was provided uncurated.

The rearranged chain carries TRBV6-5 and TRBJ1-1, with the D segment identity uncertain. The source material was peripheral blood. The sequence was obtained from a human donor in a cohort sampled during active COVID-19. The DNA sequence is given as TGTGCCAGCAGCTACCCGGGAAACTTGGTAAACACTGAAGCTTTCTTT. Its protein reads: CASSYPGNLVNTEAFF.